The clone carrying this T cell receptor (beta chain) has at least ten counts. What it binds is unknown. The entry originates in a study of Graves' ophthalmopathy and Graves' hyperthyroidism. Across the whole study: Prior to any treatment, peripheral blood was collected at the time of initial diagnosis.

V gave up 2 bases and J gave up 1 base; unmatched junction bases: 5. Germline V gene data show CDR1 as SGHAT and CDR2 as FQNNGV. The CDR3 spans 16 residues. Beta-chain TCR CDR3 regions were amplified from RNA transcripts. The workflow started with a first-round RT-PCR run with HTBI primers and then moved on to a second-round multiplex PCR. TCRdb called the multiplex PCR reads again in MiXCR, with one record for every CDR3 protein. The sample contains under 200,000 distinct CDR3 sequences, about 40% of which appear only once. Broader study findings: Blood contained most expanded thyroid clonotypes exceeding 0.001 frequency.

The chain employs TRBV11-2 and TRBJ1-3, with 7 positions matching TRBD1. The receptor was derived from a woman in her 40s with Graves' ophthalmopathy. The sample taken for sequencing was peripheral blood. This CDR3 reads CASSLLVTGSGNTIYF. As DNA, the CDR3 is TGTGCCAGCAGCTTATTGGTGACAGGGTCTGGAAACACCATATATTTT.